This entry concerns a single TCR beta chain. Its specificity is unknown. The sample belongs to a study of post-analysis software for immune sequencing data. In the study overall: Some patients lacked subtype; others had relapsing-remitting, secondary progressive or progressive-relapsing disease. The study, taken as a whole, reports: There were roughly 5 TRBV segments more frequent in patients than controls, and TRBV5-6, TRBV5-1 and TRBV20-1 were among them. Controls' normalized Chao1 diversity significantly exceeded that of multiple sclerosis patients.

Germline lookup yields CDR1 SQVTM and CDR2 ANQGSEA. This CDR3 has 14 residues. Trimming removed 4 bases from V and 0 bases from J; junction bases left unmatched: 2. Libraries were made from TCR beta cDNA, and they carried unique molecular identifiers. The authors obtained roughly 0.5 million cDNA molecules from around 1 to 9.1 million T cells. TCRdb analysed the PCR reads with MiXCR anew, one entry per CDR3 protein. Here the sample spans hundreds of thousands of distinct CDR3 sequences, approximately 30% being singletons. The V call is TRBV29-1, the J call TRBJ1-4, with 7 bases fitting TRBD1. This clonotype was obtained from a girl between 5 and 17 years old with multiple sclerosis. The sequenced sample was blood. The CDR3: CSVGDRSTNEKLFF. The CDR3 coding sequence is TGCAGCGTTGGGGACAGATCAACTAATGAAAAACTGTTTTTT.